Listed below are T cell receptor beta chains from one sample, sequenced in a study of T-cell memory formation after mild COVID-19. TCRdb processed the 5' RACE reads anew with MiXCR; each CDR3 protein has one entry. This table holds 27,000 or so distinct CDR3 sequences, about 8% found once. The sequenced sample consisted of PBMCs or a T cell subset sorted from them (not recorded which). The receptors originated from an adult woman who had mild COVID-19 (a few samples of this study predate the infection). Cell type and time point are not known. CDR3s include the opening cysteine and the closing phenylalanine or tryptophan. A D gene is named only where the DNA matches it firmly. Size values are once, few and many counts, or a class for expanded clones, and some rows have none.

v_gene: TRBV5-6; abundance: many; d_gene: TRBD2; j_gene: TRBJ2-7; CDR3nt: TGTGCCAGCAGCCAACTTGGACTAGCGGTCCAGGGCGAGCAGTACTTC; CDR3aa: CASSQLGLAVQGEQYF
v_gene: TRBV7-2; abundance: once; d_gene: -; j_gene: TRBJ2-1; CDR3nt: TGTGCCAGCAGCTTCGGACGTGTGGAGCAGTTCTTC; CDR3aa: CASSFGRVEQFF
v_gene: TRBV7-2; abundance: many; d_gene: TRBD1; j_gene: TRBJ1-1; CDR3nt: TGTGCCAGCAGACCACAGGGGGCGTACACTGAAGCTTTCTTT; CDR3aa: CASRPQGAYTEAFF
v_gene: TRBV27; abundance: many; d_gene: -; j_gene: TRBJ1-5; CDR3nt: TGTGCCAGCAAATTGGGTTTTGGTACACAGCCCCAGCATTTT; CDR3aa: CASKLGFGTQPQHF
v_gene: TRBV2; abundance: few; d_gene: TRBD2; j_gene: TRBJ2-1; CDR3nt: TGTGCCAGCAGTGATGGGACTAGCGGATACAATGAGCAGTTCTTC; CDR3aa: CASSDGTSGYNEQFF
v_gene: TRBV4-1; abundance: many; d_gene: -; j_gene: TRBJ1-2; CDR3nt: TGCGCCAGCAGCCAAGAGGCTACAGGGTATGGCTACACCTTC; CDR3aa: CASSQEATGYGYTF
v_gene: TRBV19; abundance: -; d_gene: -; j_gene: TRBJ2-1; CDR3nt: TGTGCCAGTAGTAAGAGGGATGAGCAGTTCTTC; CDR3aa: CASSKRDEQFF
v_gene: TRBV5-5; abundance: many; d_gene: -; j_gene: TRBJ1-1; CDR3nt: TGTGCCAGCAGCCCCCCCGGGACGGTGAACACTGAAGCTTTCTTT; CDR3aa: CASSPPGTVNTEAFF
v_gene: TRBV6-2/TRBV6-3; abundance: many; d_gene: TRBD1; j_gene: TRBJ2-4; CDR3nt: TGTGCCAGCAGTTACAGGCCAGGGGGCCTGAACATTCAGTACTTC; CDR3aa: CASSYRPGGLNIQYF
v_gene: TRBV12-3/TRBV12-4; abundance: many; d_gene: -; j_gene: TRBJ2-6; CDR3nt: TGTGCCAGCAGTTCGGGACCTACTAGGGGATCTGGGGCCAACGTCCTGACTTTC; CDR3aa: CASSSGPTRGSGANVLTF
v_gene: TRBV19; abundance: many; d_gene: -; j_gene: TRBJ2-3; CDR3nt: TGTGCCAGCCCCCTTTCCCAAGAAATCACAGATACGCAGTATTTT; CDR3aa: CASPLSQEITDTQYF
v_gene: TRBV29-1; abundance: many; d_gene: -; j_gene: TRBJ2-7; CDR3nt: TGCAGCGTTGCCGGTTCCGGCTACGAGCAGTACTTC; CDR3aa: CSVAGSGYEQYF
v_gene: TRBV5-1; abundance: medium-sized; d_gene: -; j_gene: TRBJ2-1; CDR3nt: TGCGCCAGCAGCTTGGCGGAGACCTACAATGAGCAGTTCTTC; CDR3aa: CASSLAETYNEQFF
v_gene: TRBV10-2; abundance: many; d_gene: -; j_gene: TRBJ1-2; CDR3nt: TGCGCCAGCAGTGAGGAGTTCAACTATGGCTACACCTTC; CDR3aa: CASSEEFNYGYTF
v_gene: TRBV20-1; abundance: few; d_gene: -; j_gene: TRBJ1-5; CDR3nt: TGCAGTGCTAGAGAGGGCAACCAAGGCAATCAGCCCCAGCATTTT; CDR3aa: CSAREGNQGNQPQHF
v_gene: TRBV30; abundance: many; d_gene: -; j_gene: TRBJ1-1; CDR3nt: TGTGCCTGGAGTCGGGATCGGGGCACTGAAGCTTTCTTT; CDR3aa: CAWSRDRGTEAFF
v_gene: TRBV10-2; abundance: many; d_gene: -; j_gene: TRBJ1-1; CDR3nt: TGCGCCAGCAGGGAGGGACGGCTGAACACTGAAGCTTTCTTT; CDR3aa: CASREGRLNTEAFF
v_gene: TRBV27; abundance: many; d_gene: TRBD1; j_gene: TRBJ1-1; CDR3nt: TGTGCCAGCAGTCCCGCCCAACCTACAGGGGCGCGAGCTTTCTTT; CDR3aa: CASSPAQPTGARAFF
v_gene: TRBV19; abundance: many; d_gene: TRBD2; j_gene: TRBJ2-7; CDR3nt: TGTGCCAGTAGTATCCAAGCGGGGCCCTACGAGCAGTACTTC; CDR3aa: CASSIQAGPYEQYF
v_gene: TRBV6-1; abundance: many; d_gene: -; j_gene: TRBJ2-7; CDR3nt: TGTGCCAGCAGTGAAGCCAGGGGCCAAGGGCAGTACTTC; CDR3aa: CASSEARGQGQYF
v_gene: TRBV10-3; abundance: many; d_gene: TRBD2; j_gene: TRBJ2-5; CDR3nt: TGTGCCACCGTAGGTGGGGTAGCGGGAACCGGAGAGACCCAGTACTTC; CDR3aa: CATVGGVAGTGETQYF
v_gene: TRBV6-1; abundance: many; d_gene: TRBD1; j_gene: TRBJ1-1; CDR3nt: TGTGCCAGCAGTGAAGATTCAGGGGGCGTAGCTGAAGCTTTCTTT; CDR3aa: CASSEDSGGVAEAFF
v_gene: TRBV3-1; abundance: many; d_gene: -; j_gene: TRBJ2-7; CDR3nt: TGTGCCAGCAGCCAAGATGAGGACATTCAATCCTACGAGCAGTACTTC; CDR3aa: CASSQDEDIQSYEQYF
v_gene: TRBV29-1; abundance: many; d_gene: -; j_gene: TRBJ2-1; CDR3nt: TGCAGCTCAATAAAATTCGGGTTTAACAATGAGCAGTTCTTC; CDR3aa: CSSIKFGFNNEQFF
v_gene: TRBV2; abundance: few; d_gene: -; j_gene: TRBJ2-3; CDR3nt: TGTGCCAGCAAGTTACTAGGGACAGATACGCAGTATTTT; CDR3aa: CASKLLGTDTQYF
v_gene: TRBV7-2; abundance: many; d_gene: -; j_gene: TRBJ2-1; CDR3nt: TGTGCCAGCAGCTGGGCTAGAGGTGAGCAGTTCTTC; CDR3aa: CASSWARGEQFF
v_gene: TRBV3-1; abundance: many; d_gene: -; j_gene: TRBJ2-7; CDR3nt: TGTGCCAGCAGCTCCTGGCTGACCTACGAGCAGTACTTC; CDR3aa: CASSSWLTYEQYF